The 9 T cell receptor beta chains below come from one sample, sequenced in a study of T cells after yellow fever vaccination. TCRdb called the 5' RACE reads again in MiXCR, with one record for every CDR3 protein. The sample holds roughly 400,000 distinct CDR3 sequences, around 20% seen once. The sequencing used PBMCs, collected before the yellow fever booster vaccination. All receptors come from a man younger than 35 who received the YFV17D yellow fever vaccine.

This clonotype was recorded many times. The chain employs TRBV20-1 and TRBJ1-6, with D maybe TRBD1 (5 bases). Germline V gives CDR1 DFQATT, CDR2 SNEGSKA (reference sequence). The CDR3 covers 14 residues. Trimming cost V 6 bases and J 6 bases, with 15 bases left between them. CDR3 loop: CSAVERGRNSPLHF. The DNA of the CDR3 is TGCAGTGCCGTAGAGAGGGGCCGTAATTCACCCCTCCACTTT.

The V and J genes are TRBV6-5 and TRBJ1-5; D possibly corresponds to TRBD1 (6 bases). V lost 0 bases to trimming and J lost 9 bases, with 12 bases between them. This CDR3 contains 14 residues. Germline values: CDR1 MNHEY, CDR2 SVGAGI. CDR3 in amino acids: CASSYSTGAGPQHF. CDR3 bases: TGTGCCAGCAGTTACTCGACGGGGGCCGGGCCCCAGCATTTT.

The genes are TRBV6-1 and TRBJ2-1; 10 nucleotides match TRBD2. The junction had 8 bases not matched to a gene; V was cut back by 5 bases and J by 4 bases. Per the germline V gene, CDR1 is MNHNS and CDR2 is SASEGT. The CDR3 has 16 amino acids. CDR3 DNA: TGTGCCAGCAGTTTCGAGCGGGGGGGCCGTTACAATGAGCAGTTCTTC. Translation: CASSFERGGRYNEQFF.

This chain uses TRBV4-1 with TRBJ1-3; 8 bases fit TRBD1. CDR1 is MGHRA, CDR2 YSYEKL, per germline. The trim removed 2 bases at V and 0 bases at J, leaving 9 bases unmatched. The CDR3 spans 18 residues. The CDR3 here is CASSQPTLRGPSGNTIYF. CDR3 nucleotide sequence: TGCGCCAGCAGCCAACCGACCCTCAGGGGGCCCTCTGGAAACACCATATATTTT.

This clonotype was seen ten or more times. CDR3 DNA: TGTGCCAGCAGTTTAGGTGCCAGCACCGGGGAGCTGTTTTTT. The encoded protein is CASSLGASTGELFF. The V gene is TRBV12-3 or TRBV12-4, the J gene TRBJ2-2; D call uncertain. Trimming took 1 base from V and 4 from J, leaving 7 bases between them. This CDR3 is 14 amino acids long.

In this sample, this clonotype turned up a few times. V and J are TRBV7-9 and TRBJ2-7; TRBD1 aligns across 9 bases. V lost 3 bases and J lost 3; bases outside the gene matches: 12. Germline CDR1 is SEHNR and CDR2 is FQNEAQ (reference sequence). The CDR3 has 17 amino acids. Here the CDR3 DNA reads TGTGCCAGCAGCTTTAATAGTCGGACAGGGGAGTACTACGAGCAGTACTTC. The encoded protein is CASSFNSRTGEYYEQYF.

This clonotype came up a few times. The chain has TRBV24-1 and TRBJ2-3; TRBD2 aligns across 7 bases. Trimming at V came to 3 bases and at J to 5 bases, leaving 10 bases not matched to a gene. The CDR3 loop spans 16 amino acids. From germline, CDR1 is KGHDR and CDR2 SFDVKD. CDR3: CATSDATGTKEDTQYF. CDR3 in DNA: TGTGCCACCAGTGATGCTACCGGGACTAAAGAAGATACGCAGTATTTT.

This clonotype came up a few times. In nucleotides, the CDR3 is TGCAGCGTTACCCCGGGACAGGGATACTATGGCTACACCTTC. Translation gives CSVTPGQGYYGYTF. V usage is TRBV29-1 and J usage is TRBJ1-2, with 9 bases aligning to TRBD1. V gave up 5 bases and J gave up 3 bases; unmatched junction bases: 7. The CDR3 is made up of 14 amino acids. Germline V gene lookup returns CDR1 SQVTM and CDR2 ANQGSEA. Combining the CDR3 with reference TRBV29-1 and TRBJ1-2 gives the whole variable domain SAVISQKPSRDICQRGTSLTIQCQVDSQVTMMFWYRQQPGQSLTLIATANQGSEATYESGFVIDKFPISRPNLTFSTLTVSNMSPEDSSIYLCSVTPGQGYYGYTFGSGTRLTVV.

The chain combines TRBV6-2 or TRBV6-3 with TRBJ2-3; D not certain. CDR3 length equals 16 residues. Trimming stripped 0 bases from V and 0 bases from J, with 10 bases between. CDR1 and CDR2 from the germline V gene are MNHEY and SVGEGT. For the CDR3, the DNA is TGTGCCAGCAGTTACTCGCCGGACGAGAGCACAGATACGCAGTATTTT. This translates into CASSYSPDESTDTQYF.